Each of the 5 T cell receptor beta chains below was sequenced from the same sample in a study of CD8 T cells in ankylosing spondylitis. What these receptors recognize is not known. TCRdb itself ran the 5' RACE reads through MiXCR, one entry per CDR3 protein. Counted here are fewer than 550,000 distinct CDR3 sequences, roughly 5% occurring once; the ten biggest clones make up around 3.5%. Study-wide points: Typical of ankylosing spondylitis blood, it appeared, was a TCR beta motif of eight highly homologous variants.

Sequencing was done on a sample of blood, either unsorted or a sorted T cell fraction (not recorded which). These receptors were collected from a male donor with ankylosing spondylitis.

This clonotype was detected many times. CDR3 loop: CASSLAPTGDTQYF. Written as DNA, the CDR3 is TGTGCCAGCAGCTTAGCGCCAACTGGGGATACGCAGTATTTT. The rearrangement links TRBV7-2 to TRBJ2-3, with D hard to call. V dropped 0 bases and J dropped 6 bases, with 10 bases sitting between them. The CDR3 covers 14 residues. In germline, CDR1 is SGHTA, CDR2 FQGNSA.

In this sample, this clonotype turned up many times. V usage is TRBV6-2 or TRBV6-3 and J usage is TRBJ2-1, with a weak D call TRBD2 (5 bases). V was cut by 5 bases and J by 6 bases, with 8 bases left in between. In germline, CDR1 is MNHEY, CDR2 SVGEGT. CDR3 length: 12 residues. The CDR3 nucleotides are TGTGCCAGCAGTACACTAGGCAATGAGCAGTTCTTC. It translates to CASSTLGNEQFF.

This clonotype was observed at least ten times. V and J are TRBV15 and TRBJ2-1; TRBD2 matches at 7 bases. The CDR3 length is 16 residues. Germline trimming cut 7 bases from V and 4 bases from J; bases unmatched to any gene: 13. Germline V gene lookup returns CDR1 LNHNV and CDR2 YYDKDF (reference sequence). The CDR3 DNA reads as TGTGCCACCACCATGAGGCTAGCGGATCCTTACAATGAGCAGTTCTTC. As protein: CATTMRLADPYNEQFF. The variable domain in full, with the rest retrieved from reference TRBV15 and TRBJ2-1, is DAMVIQNPRYQVTQFGKPVTLSCSQTLNHNVMYWYQQKSSQAPKLLFHYYDKDFNNEADTPDNFQSRRPNTSFCFLDIRSPGLGDTAMYLCATTMRLADPYNEQFFGPGTRLTVL.

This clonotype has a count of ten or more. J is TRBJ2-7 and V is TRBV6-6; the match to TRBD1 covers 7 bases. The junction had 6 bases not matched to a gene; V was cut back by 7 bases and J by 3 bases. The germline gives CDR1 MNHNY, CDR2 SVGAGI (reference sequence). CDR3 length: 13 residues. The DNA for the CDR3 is TGTGCCAGCACCGGGACAGACCTCTACGAGCAGTACTTC. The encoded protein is CASTGTDLYEQYF.

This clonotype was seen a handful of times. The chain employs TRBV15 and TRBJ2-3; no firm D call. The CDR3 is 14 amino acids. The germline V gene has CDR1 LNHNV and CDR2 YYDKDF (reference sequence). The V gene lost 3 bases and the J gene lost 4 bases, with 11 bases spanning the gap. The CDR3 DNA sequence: TGTGCCACCAGCAGGGGCTACGGCCCAGATACGCAGTATTTT. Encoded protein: CATSRGYGPDTQYF. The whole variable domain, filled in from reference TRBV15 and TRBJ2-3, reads DAMVIQNPRYQVTQFGKPVTLSCSQTLNHNVMYWYQQKSSQAPKLLFHYYDKDFNNEADTPDNFQSRRPNTSFCFLDIRSPGLGDTAMYLCATSRGYGPDTQYFGPGTRLTVL.